Included here is one T cell receptor beta chain sequence, with context. As yet, its antigen is unknown. The donors were members of the validation cohort, which comprised 120 subjects and was separate from the first cohort of 666 subjects. The data were taken from a study of cytomegalovirus exposure and HLA in healthy donors. Study conclusions and caveats: In vitro experiments confirmed that a few CMV-associated chains were specific for CMV antigens. The study designated over 150 TCR beta chains cytomegalovirus-associated.

This table comes from immunoSEQ multiplex PCR, and its TCRdb copy is limited to in-frame clones, with some not included. The sample consists of roughly 150,000 clones, roughly 86% of them appearing once. The V and J ends lost 6 bases and 0 bases, in that order; junction bases with no gene match: 3. The CDR3 runs 17 residues. In germline, CDR1 is MNHEY, CDR2 SMNVEV (reference sequence). Sequenced sample: PBMCs. The rearrangement uses TRBV27 and TRBJ2-6, with 12 bases matching TRBD2. The sequence derives from a woman aged 18-29 years in good health and CMV-seropositive. CDR3 nucleotides: TGTGCCAGCAGCGGACTAGCGGGGTTCTCTGGGGCCAACGTCCTGACTTTC. This sequence encodes CASSGLAGFSGANVLTF.